Only a few counts were recorded for the clone carrying this TCR beta chain. The antigen remains unidentified. Investigators reverse transcribed all isolated RNA, so they sequenced expressed TCRB transcripts. Sequencing used immunoSEQ multiplex PCR; TCRdb keeps in-frame clones, though not all of them. Found here are about 150,000 clones, around 10% of them singletons; the top ten hold roughly 2%. Trimming took off 3 bases at V and 1 base at J, with 18 bases between the two ends. This CDR3 contains 16 residues. Germline CDR1 reads GTSNPN; CDR2 reads SVGIG (reference sequence). This sample was taken from a study of beta chain features in type 1 diabetes. Study outcomes and limitations: Using cDNA template may skew counts toward highly expressing activated cells.

The sequence was collected from a man younger than 35 in good health. This chain joins TRBV30 and TRBJ1-1, with D unclear. What was sequenced was central memory CD4+ T cells from blood. The CDR3 spells CAWSAGRLHENTEAFF. For the CDR3, the DNA is TGTGCCTGGAGCGCCGGACGGTTACATGAGAACACTGAAGCTTTCTTT.